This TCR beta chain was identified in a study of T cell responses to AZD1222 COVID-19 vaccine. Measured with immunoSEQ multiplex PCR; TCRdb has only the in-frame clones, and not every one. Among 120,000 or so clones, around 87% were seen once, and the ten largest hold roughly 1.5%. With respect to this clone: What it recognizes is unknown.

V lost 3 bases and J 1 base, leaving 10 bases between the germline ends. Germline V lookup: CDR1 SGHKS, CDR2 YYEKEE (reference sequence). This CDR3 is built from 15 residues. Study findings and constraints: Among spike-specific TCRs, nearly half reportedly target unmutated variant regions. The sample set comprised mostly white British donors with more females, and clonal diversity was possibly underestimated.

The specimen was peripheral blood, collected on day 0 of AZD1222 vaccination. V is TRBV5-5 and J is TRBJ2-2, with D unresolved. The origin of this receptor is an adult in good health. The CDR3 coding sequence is TGTGCCAGCAGCTATAACAGACTGAACACCGGGGAGCTGTTTTTT. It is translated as CASSYNRLNTGELFF.